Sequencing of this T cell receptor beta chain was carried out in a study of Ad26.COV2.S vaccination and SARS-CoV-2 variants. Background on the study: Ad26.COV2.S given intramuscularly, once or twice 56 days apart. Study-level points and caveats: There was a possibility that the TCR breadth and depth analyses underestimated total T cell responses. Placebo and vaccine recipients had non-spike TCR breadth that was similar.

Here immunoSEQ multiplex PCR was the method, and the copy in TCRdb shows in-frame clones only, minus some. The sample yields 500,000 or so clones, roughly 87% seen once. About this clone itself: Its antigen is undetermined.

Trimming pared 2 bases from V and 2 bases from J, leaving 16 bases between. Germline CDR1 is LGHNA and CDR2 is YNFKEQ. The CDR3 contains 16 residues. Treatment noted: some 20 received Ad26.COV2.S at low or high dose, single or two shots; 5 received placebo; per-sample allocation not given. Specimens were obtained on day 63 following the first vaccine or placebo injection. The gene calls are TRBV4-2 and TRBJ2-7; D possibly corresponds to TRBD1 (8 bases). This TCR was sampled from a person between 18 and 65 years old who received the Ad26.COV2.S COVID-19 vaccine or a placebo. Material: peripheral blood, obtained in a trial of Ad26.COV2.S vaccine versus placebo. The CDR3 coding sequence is TGTGCCAGCAGCCAACCCCGACAGGGGAGGGCCTACGAGCAGTACTTC. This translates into CASSQPRQGRAYEQYF.